Below, 10 T cell receptor beta chains from the same sample are listed, as sequenced in a study of blood T cell repertoires in COVID-19. Clones were read by immunoSEQ multiplex PCR, and TCRdb kept only the in-frame ones, dropping some. This table has roughly 53,000 clones, 80% to 90% appearing once. The specimen was peripheral blood. The origin of the receptors is a man older than 75 with acute or convalescent COVID-19.

The rearrangement uses TRBV10-3 and TRBJ2-2; D not resolved. Deletions cut 4 bases from V and 5 bases from J, with 8 bases between. Germline V gene sequence: CDR1 ENHRY, CDR2 SYGVKD. CDR3 length: 13 residues. CDR3 sequence reads: CAISAGSTGELFF. CDR3 nucleotides: TGTGCCATCAGTGCCGGGTCTACCGGGGAGCTGTTTTTT.

The rearrangement joins TRBV7-6 to TRBJ1-4; 9 bases match TRBD1. This CDR3 spans 15 amino acids. Looked up from germline, CDR1 is SGHVS and CDR2 is FNYEAQ. V was pared by 3 bases and J by 5 bases, with 4 bases of the junction left unmatched. The CDR3 protein is CASSFGTGRNEKLFF. In nucleotides, the CDR3 is TGTGCCAGCAGCTTCGGGACAGGGCGAAATGAAAAACTGTTTTTT.

This clone has a single count. The chain joins TRBV19 to TRBJ1-1; perhaps TRBD1 as D (6 bases). Trimming shortened V by 4 bases and J by 5 bases, and 8 bases separated the two germline ends. The germline gives CDR1 LNHDA, CDR2 SQIVND (reference sequence). CDR3 length: 12 residues. Here the CDR3 reads CASSRTATEAFF. DNA for the CDR3: TGTGCCAGTAGTAGGACAGCAACTGAAGCTTTCTTT.

This chain joins TRBV19 and TRBJ2-1, with TRBD2 matching 8 bases. V lost 4 bases and J lost 3; bases outside the gene matches: 5. The CDR3 is 15 residues long. Germline V gene sequence: CDR1 LNHDA, CDR2 SQIVND (reference sequence). This chain's CDR3 is CASSRSGGDYNEQFF. The CDR3 DNA is TGTGCCAGTAGTAGGTCGGGGGGGGACTACAATGAGCAGTTCTTC.

This chain links TRBV1 with TRBJ2-3; the table assigns TRBD1, which was not confirmed against the DNA. TRBV1 is shown as a pseudogene. This CDR3 has 12 residues. Here the CDR3 reads CTSRGRTDTQYF. The CDR3 DNA reads as TGCACCAGCAGGGGCCGCACAGATACGCAGTATTTT.

V is TRBV7-2 and J is TRBJ1-5; 8 nucleotides align to TRBD1. This CDR3 has 14 residues. V lost 5 bases and J lost 9; bases outside the gene matches: 9. Germline V CDR1 and CDR2: SGHTA, FQGNSA. The CDR3 DNA follows: TGTGCCAGCAGCCCCGGACAGGGAGGTATGCCCCAGCATTTT. Amino acids: CASSPGQGGMPQHF.

The V gene is TRBV2, the J gene TRBJ1-1, with 8 nucleotides matching TRBD1. The V and J ends lost 4 bases and 0 bases, in that order; junction bases with no gene match: 7. Germline values: CDR1 SNHLY, CDR2 FYNNEI. The CDR3 is made up of 16 amino acids. As DNA, the CDR3 is TGTGCCAGCAGTGGGGACAGGCCGGGGATGAACACTGAAGCTTTCTTT. Protein: CASSGDRPGMNTEAFF.

This rearrangement joins TRBV3-1 (or the pseudogene TRBV3-2) to TRBJ1-2, with 9 bases identical to TRBD1. Germline lookup yields CDR1 LGHDT and CDR2 YNNKEL (reference sequence). This CDR3 spans 14 amino acids. Trimming took 4 bases from V and 5 from J; bases not matched to a gene: 5. The CDR3 coding sequence is TGTGCCAGCAGCCCGGGACAGGGCTGGTATGGCTACACCTTC. Translated, it gives CASSPGQGWYGYTF.

This sequence joins TRBV18 and TRBJ1-4; 7 bases fit TRBD1. V was clipped by 2 bases and J by 3 bases; unmatched bases: 3. The germline gives CDR1 KGHSH, CDR2 LQKENI. The CDR3 spans 15 residues. Here the CDR3 reads CASSPITGANEKLFF. The CDR3 nucleotides are TGTGCCAGCTCACCAATTACAGGGGCTAATGAAAAACTGTTTTTT.

The chain links TRBV6-1 to TRBJ1-3; 8 nucleotides agree with TRBD1. In germline, CDR1 is MNHNS, CDR2 SASEGT. The CDR3 is 18 amino acids. Trimming removed 2 bases from V and 0 bases from J; junction bases left unmatched: 9. The CDR3 protein is CASSENSGTGSSGNTIYF. CDR3 in DNA: TGTGCCAGCAGTGAAAATAGTGGGACAGGAAGCTCTGGAAACACCATATATTTT.